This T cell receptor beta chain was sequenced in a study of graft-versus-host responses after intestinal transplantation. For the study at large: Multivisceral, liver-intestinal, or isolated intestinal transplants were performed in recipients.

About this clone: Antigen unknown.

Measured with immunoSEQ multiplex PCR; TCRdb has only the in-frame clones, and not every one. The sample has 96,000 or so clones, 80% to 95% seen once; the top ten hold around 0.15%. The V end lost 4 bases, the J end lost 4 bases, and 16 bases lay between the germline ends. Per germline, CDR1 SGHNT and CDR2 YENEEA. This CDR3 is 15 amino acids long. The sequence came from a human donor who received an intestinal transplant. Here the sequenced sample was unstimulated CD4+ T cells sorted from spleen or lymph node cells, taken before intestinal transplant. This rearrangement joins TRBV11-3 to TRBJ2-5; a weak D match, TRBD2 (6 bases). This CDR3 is CASSSASQGGETQYF. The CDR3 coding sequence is TGTGCCAGCAGCTCCGCATCGCAGGGAGGAGAGACCCAGTACTTC.